This TCR beta chain was identified during a study of T cell responses to AZD1222 COVID-19 vaccine. Study-level findings and limits: Mostly white British, mostly female donors; authors suggested clonal diversity may be underestimated. None of the repertoires were sampled until the peak T cell response had passed. Of spike-specific TCRs, nearly half reportedly target regions left unmutated in variants.

Profiled with immunoSEQ multiplex PCR; TCRdb holds only in-frame clones, not every one. The sample lists some 200,000 clones, around 94% occurring once. Concerning this clone itself: Its cognate antigen is unknown.

This CDR3 comprises 15 residues. The germline gives CDR1 KGHDR, CDR2 SFDVKD. The V and J ends lost 0 bases and 5 bases respectively, with 12 bases between them. The chain recombines TRBV24-1 with TRBJ2-5, with D tentatively TRBD2 (6 bases). The TCR sequence derives from an adult who received the MenACWY meningococcal vaccine as a control. Sequencing used peripheral blood, obtained 28 days after the second dose of the MenACWY control vaccine. The CDR3, as DNA: TGTGCCACCAGTGATTTGCAGCCAGGGAGGGAGACCCAGTACTTC. Residues: CATSDLQPGRETQYF.